This TCR beta chain was profiled in a study of blood T cell repertoires in COVID-19. Sequenced by immunoSEQ multiplex PCR; TCRdb stores in-frame clones only, minus some. The data show 200,000 to 250,000 clones, about 90% seen once. The clonotype was recovered from a woman younger than 30 who had recovered from COVID-19. The sequenced sample consisted of peripheral blood.

The DNA for the CDR3 is TGTGCCAGCAGCTCGGGACAGGGGCTTCTCATCTATGGCTACACCTTC. Translating gives CASSSGQGLLIYGYTF. The chain couples TRBV7-9 to TRBJ1-2; 10 nucleotides line up with TRBD1. After removal of 4 bases from V and 4 bases from J, the junction contained 9 bases not matched to a gene. The CDR3 is 16 amino acids. The germline CDR1 and CDR2 sequences are SEHNR and FQNEAQ (reference sequence).